These 29 T cell receptor beta chains came from one sample sequenced in a study of T cells in Graves' hyperthyroidism and ophthalmopathy (dated by TCRdb to the late 2010s). The library was obtained by multiplex PCR. Sequencing was performed on an Illumina HiSeq 2000. Amplification of TCR beta CDR3 regions was carried out from RNA transcripts. The TCR CDR3 was subjected to a first round of RT-PCR using the HTBI primer set and the Qiagen OneStep RT-PCR kit. TCRdb's own reprocessing of the public reads used fastp at Q25 and MiXCR and kept productive beta chains. Every entry covers one CDR3 protein and lists the most common genes and DNA from its rows. A total of around 610,000 distinct CDR3 sequences appear in this sample, about 15% of them only once. The top ten hold approximately 4.3% of the sample. Sequencing was performed on blood. The receptors derive from a woman aged 40 to 50 with Graves' ophthalmopathy.

This clonotype was observed at least ten times. The chain couples TRBV20-1 to TRBJ2-7, with D maybe TRBD2 (6 bases). Germline lookup yields CDR1 DFQATT and CDR2 SNEGSKA (reference sequence). V lost 4 bases and J lost 3, with 22 bases in between. The length of the CDR3 is 16 residues. This chain's CDR3 is CSAIVVTGLKGYEQYF. Here the CDR3 DNA reads TGCAGTGCTATTGTGGTTACGGGACTCAAGGGCTACGAGCAGTACTTC.

The count of this clonotype is one. The chain combines TRBV18 with TRBJ1-1; 7 bases map to TRBD1. Germline V CDR1 and CDR2: KGHSH, LQKENI. With V trimmed by 2 bases and J by 0 bases, 18 bases remained unmatched. The CDR3 consists of 20 residues. Written as DNA, the CDR3 is TGTGCCAGCTCACCAAGGGGAGGAGGGACAGACATGATTATGAACACTGAAGCTTTCTTT. This sequence encodes CASSPRGGGTDMIMNTEAFF.

The chain has TRBV4-2 and TRBJ1-3; no definite D call. V lost 0 bases and J 4 bases, leaving 16 bases between the germline ends. CDR3 length: 17 amino acids. Germline CDR1 is LGHNA and CDR2 is YNFKEQ. The CDR3 protein is CASSQEPVGVEGNTIYF. The CDR3 region has the DNA TGTGCCAGCAGCCAAGAGCCGGTCGGGGTGGAGGGAAACACCATATATTTT.

This clonotype was found many times. The chain has TRBV5-6 and TRBJ2-4; 7 positions agree with TRBD1. This CDR3 is 14 amino acids long. The germline gives CDR1 SGHDT, CDR2 YYEEEE. The ends lost 2 bases at V and 7 bases at J; junction bases unmatched: 6. The CDR3, as DNA: TGTGCCAGCAGCTTTACAAGGGGGCTGAACATTCAGTACTTC. Translated: CASSFTRGLNIQYF.

This clonotype was recorded many times. The J gene is TRBJ2-7, the V gene TRBV10-3; 7 bases map to TRBD1. V was pared by 2 bases and J by 1 base, with 2 bases of the junction left unmatched. Germline lookup yields CDR1 ENHRY and CDR2 SYGVKD. The CDR3 totals 14 residues. CDR3 protein: CAISEGRGSYEQYF. CDR3 sequence (DNA): TGTGCCATCAGTGAGGGCAGGGGGTCCTACGAGCAGTACTTC.

This clonotype has a count of ten or more. The V gene is TRBV25-1, the J gene TRBJ1-5; perhaps TRBD1 as D (5 bases). CDR3 length: 13 amino acids. Per the germline V gene, CDR1 is MGHDK and CDR2 is SYGVNS. The ends were cut back, 1 base at V and 9 bases at J, with 10 bases in the middle. The CDR3 sequence: CASSESGTRPQHF. CDR3 DNA: TGTGCCAGCAGTGAATCAGGGACCAGGCCCCAGCATTTT.

This clonotype was found many times. V gene TRBV12-3 or TRBV12-4 combines with J gene TRBJ2-7; maybe TRBD2 (5 bases). The CDR3 totals 14 residues. V was clipped by 8 bases and J by 2 bases, with 16 bases between them. CDR3 nucleotides: TGTGCCAGCGCATCGTCGGGGTACACCTACGAGCAGTACTTC. Its protein product is CASASSGYTYEQYF.

This clonotype has just a few counts. V gene TRBV20-1 combines with J gene TRBJ2-5; D might be TRBD2 (5 bases). This CDR3 spans 15 amino acids. Germline assignment: CDR1 DFQATT and CDR2 SNEGSKA (reference sequence). V lost 1 base, J lost 4 bases, and 16 bases lay in between. CDR3 sequence (DNA): TGCAGTGCTAGAGTCCCACGTGGGAGAGGAGAGACCCAGTACTTC. Translated, it gives CSARVPRGRGETQYF.

This clonotype was counted between two and nine times. The J gene is TRBJ1-1, the V gene TRBV18; D possibly corresponds to TRBD1 (6 bases). Trimming stripped 2 bases from V and 5 bases from J, with 21 bases between. Germline CDR1 is KGHSH and CDR2 is LQKENI. The length of the CDR3 is 17 residues. The chain's CDR3 is CASSPFPPGASGTEAFF. The DNA for the CDR3 is TGTGCCAGCTCACCATTCCCCCCAGGGGCCTCGGGGACTGAAGCTTTCTTT.

The chain carries TRBV6-5 and TRBJ2-4; D possibly corresponds to TRBD1 (5 bases). Per germline, CDR1 MNHEY and CDR2 SVGAGI. Deletions cut 4 bases from V and 1 base from J, with 14 bases between. The CDR3 has 16 amino acids. The CDR3 reads CASSSPSTDAKNIQYF. CDR3 bases: TGTGCCAGCAGTTCACCATCGACAGACGCCAAAAACATTCAGTACTTC.

In this sample, this clonotype turned up a few times. This chain joins TRBV10-3 and TRBJ2-6; TRBD1 agrees at 11 bases. CDR3 length equals 16 residues. With 10 bases clipped from V and 0 bases from J, the junction kept 5 bases outside the gene matches. Per the germline V gene, CDR1 is ENHRY and CDR2 is SYGVKD. The CDR3 protein is CATGTGGVSGANVLTF. In DNA form, the CDR3 reads TGTGCCACCGGGACAGGGGGAGTCTCTGGGGCCAACGTCCTGACTTTC.

This clonotype was counted between two and nine times. The rearrangement uses TRBV20-1 and TRBJ2-7, with TRBD1 as a possible D gene (5 bases). Trimming pared 0 bases from V and 1 base from J, leaving 13 bases between. The CDR3 is 15 residues long. The germline V gene encodes CDR1 DFQATT and CDR2 SNEGSKA (reference sequence). The CDR3 nucleotides are TGCAGTGCTAGAGACCCTCTAGGGGCGTCCTACGAGCAGTACTTC. The encoded protein is CSARDPLGASYEQYF.

This clonotype occurred many times. This rearrangement joins TRBV27 to TRBJ2-7; TRBD1 agrees at 11 bases. Trimming cost V 4 bases and J 7 bases; bases outside gene matches: 6. Germline V gene data show CDR1 as MNHEY and CDR2 as SMNVEV (reference sequence). The CDR3 extends over 14 amino acids. CDR3 DNA: TGTGCCAGCAGTTCCGGGACAGGGGGATTAGAGCAGTACTTC. Protein: CASSSGTGGLEQYF.

This clonotype has ten or more counts. This chain uses TRBV6-2 or TRBV6-3 with TRBJ2-7; D perhaps matches TRBD1 (6 bases). The CDR3 runs to 17 residues. Trimming took 2 bases from V and 4 from J, leaving 21 bases between them. Germline V gives CDR1 MNHEY, CDR2 SVGEGT. CDR3 nucleotides: TGTGCCAGCAGTTACCCTTCCCGGGGACAAACCCTATACGAGCAGTACTTC. Translated, it gives CASSYPSRGQTLYEQYF.

This clonotype was seen many times. This sequence joins TRBV20-1 and TRBJ2-1; TRBD2 matches 8 bases. The CDR3 sequence is 16 residues long. The V gene's germline CDR1 is DFQATT and CDR2 SNEGSKA (reference sequence). The junction had 10 bases not matched to a gene; V was cut back by 6 bases and J by 0 bases. Here the CDR3 DNA reads TGCAGTGCCCCTGTTCTAGCGGGCTACTCCTACAATGAGCAGTTCTTC. Amino acids: CSAPVLAGYSYNEQFF.

This clonotype was observed many times. The chain recombines TRBV28 with TRBJ2-7; 7 bases fit TRBD2. Germline CDR1 and CDR2: MDHEN and SYDVKM. The CDR3 loop spans 14 amino acids. After removal of 6 bases from V and 1 base from J, the junction contained 6 bases not matched to a gene. The CDR3 DNA reads TGTGCCAGCAGACTTGGACTAGGTTCCTACGAGCAGTACTTC. It codes for CASRLGLGSYEQYF.

This clonotype was detected ten times or more. V usage is TRBV30 and J usage is TRBJ2-5; a weak D match, TRBD2 (5 bases). Germline values: CDR1 GTSNPN, CDR2 SVGIG (reference sequence). The CDR3 is made up of 11 amino acids. V was clipped by 3 bases and J by 3 bases, with 5 bases between them. This CDR3 is CAWRAEETQYF. As DNA, the CDR3 is TGTGCCTGGAGAGCGGAAGAGACCCAGTACTTC.

This clonotype has ten or more counts. The chain carries TRBV12-5 and TRBJ2-7, with D possibly being TRBD1 (6 bases). The CDR3 runs to 13 residues. Germline-derived CDR1 and CDR2 are LGHNT and FRNRAP. Trimming shortened V by 5 bases and J by 7 bases, and 15 bases separated the two germline ends. The CDR3 DNA reads TGTGCTAGTGGTCCACGACTTCAGGGGGAGCAGTACTTC. Protein product: CASGPRLQGEQYF.

The sample holds a few counts of this clonotype. The chain combines TRBV4-3 with TRBJ1-2; TRBD1 matches at 10 bases. This CDR3 comprises 15 residues. Germline-derived CDR1 and CDR2 are LGHNA and YSLEER. After removal of 5 bases from V and 3 bases from J, the junction contained 6 bases not matched to a gene. The CDR3 spells CASSSGTGAHYGYTF. The CDR3 nucleotides read TGCGCCAGCAGCTCCGGGACAGGGGCTCACTATGGCTACACCTTC.

This clonotype occurred many times. The chain has TRBV7-2 and TRBJ1-1; perhaps TRBD1 as D (6 bases). The CDR3 extends over 13 amino acids. Germline V gives CDR1 SGHTA, CDR2 FQGNSA. V lost 4 bases to trimming and J lost 1 base, with 7 bases between them. CDR3 sequence reads: CASSWGQNTEAFF. CDR3 coding DNA: TGTGCCAGCAGCTGGGGACAGAACACTGAAGCTTTCTTT.

The rearrangement uses TRBV19 and TRBJ1-2; the D gene is possibly TRBD1 (6 bases). V lost 4 bases to trimming and J lost 7 bases, with 19 bases between them. The length of the CDR3 is 15 residues. Germline V gives CDR1 LNHDA, CDR2 SQIVND (reference sequence). The CDR3 DNA reads TGTGCCAGTAGTACCGGACAGCCGACTCTCCGTGGCTACACCTTC. It yields the protein CASSTGQPTLRGYTF.

The chain combines TRBV5-1 with TRBJ2-5; 9 bases agree with TRBD2. CDR3 length: 18 residues. Germline CDR1 and CDR2: SGHRS and YFSETQ. Trimming removed 7 bases from V and 2 bases from J; junction bases left unmatched: 18. CDR3 coding DNA: TGCGCCAGCGGAGGATTTGGGGTAGCGGGAGCGATACAAGAGACCCAGTACTTC. Translating it yields CASGGFGVAGAIQETQYF.

This clonotype showed up many times. The CDR3 nucleotides are TGTGCCAGCAGTGATCTAGGGGTTGGGTCCTACGAGCAGTACTTC. Translating gives CASSDLGVGSYEQYF. The chain recombines TRBV2 with TRBJ2-7, with D possibly being TRBD1 (5 bases). V lost 3 bases and J 1 base, leaving 13 bases between the germline ends. The germline V gene has CDR1 SNHLY and CDR2 FYNNEI. The CDR3 sequence is 15 residues long.

This clonotype appeared many times. The chain uses TRBV6-2 or TRBV6-3 and TRBJ1-1; D gene uncertain. Trimming stripped 6 bases from V and 3 bases from J, with 11 bases between. The CDR3 runs 13 residues. CDR1 is MNHEY, CDR2 SVGEGT, per germline. DNA for the CDR3: TGTGCCAGCAGGAGAAGCGGGGACACTGAAGCTTTCTTT. The encoded protein is CASRRSGDTEAFF.

This clonotype was counted a few times. The genes are TRBV5-5 and TRBJ2-5, with D perhaps assigned TRBD1 or TRBD2 (6 bases each). The CDR3 runs 16 residues. CDR1 SGHKS and CDR2 YYEKEE come from the germline V gene (reference sequence). Deletions cut 2 bases from V and 1 base from J, with 15 bases between. This CDR3 is CASSLGGLPRQETQYF. The CDR3 bases are TGTGCCAGCAGCTTAGGGGGGCTTCCCCGCCAAGAGACCCAGTACTTC. Filled out from reference TRBV5-5 and TRBJ2-5, the complete variable domain reads DAGVTQSPTHLIKTRGQQVTLRCSPISGHKSVSWYQQVLGQGPQFIFQYYEKEERGRGNFPDRFSARQFPNYSSELNVNALLLGDSALYLCASSLGGLPRQETQYFGPGTRLLVL.

This clonotype has more than one count but fewer than ten. The V gene is TRBV27, the J gene TRBJ2-5; TRBD1 might be the D (5 bases). V lost 3 bases and J 5 bases, leaving 16 bases between the germline ends. The CDR3 runs to 15 residues. CDR1 is MNHEY and CDR2 is SMNVEV in the germline V gene (reference sequence). CDR3 sequence: CASSFLGPLGETQYF. The CDR3 coding sequence is TGTGCCAGCAGTTTTCTGGGGCCACTCGGGGAGACCCAGTACTTC.

This clonotype was observed at least ten times. J is TRBJ2-7 and V is TRBV28; D is possibly TRBD1 (5 bases). The germline V gene encodes CDR1 MDHEN and CDR2 SYDVKM. The CDR3 has 15 amino acids. V shed 6 bases and J shed 0 bases, with 15 bases lying between them. CDR3 residues: CASRVQVASSYEQYF. The CDR3 bases are TGTGCCAGCAGGGTACAGGTCGCGAGCTCCTACGAGCAGTACTTC.

The V gene is TRBV11-2, the J gene TRBJ2-5; a weak D match, TRBD1 (7 bases). V was pared by 5 bases and J by 5 bases, with 18 bases between. Germline CDR1 is SGHAT and CDR2 is FQNNGV. The CDR3 consists of 15 residues. The CDR3 DNA follows: TGTGCCAGCAGCCTAACCATCGCAGGGGGGGAGACCCAGTACTTC. Its protein is CASSLTIAGGETQYF.

This clonotype has ten or more counts. The germline gene is not matched at one end of the junction; a read error may be the cause. V is TRBV20-1 and J is TRBJ2-7; 12 bases are shared with TRBD2. Germline assignment: CDR1 DFQATT and CDR2 SNEGSKA (reference sequence). There are 11 residues in the CDR3. CDR3 residues: CSVLAGGTTSF. The CDR3 region has the DNA TGCAGTGTACTAGCGGGAGGCACCACATCCTTC.